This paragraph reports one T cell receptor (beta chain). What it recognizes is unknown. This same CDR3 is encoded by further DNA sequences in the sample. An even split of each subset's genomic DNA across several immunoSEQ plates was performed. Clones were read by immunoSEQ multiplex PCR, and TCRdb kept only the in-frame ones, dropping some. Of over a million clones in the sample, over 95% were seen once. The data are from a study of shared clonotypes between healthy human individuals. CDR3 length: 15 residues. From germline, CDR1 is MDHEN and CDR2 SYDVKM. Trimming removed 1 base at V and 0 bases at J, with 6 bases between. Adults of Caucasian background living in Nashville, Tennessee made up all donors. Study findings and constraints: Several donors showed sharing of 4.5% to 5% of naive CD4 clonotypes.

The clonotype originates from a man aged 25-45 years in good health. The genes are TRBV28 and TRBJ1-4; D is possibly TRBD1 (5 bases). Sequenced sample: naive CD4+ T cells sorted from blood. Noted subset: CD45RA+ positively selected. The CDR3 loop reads CASSLSGATNEKLFF. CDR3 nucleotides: TGTGCCAGCAGTTTATCGGGGGCAACTAATGAAAAACTGTTTTTT.